Shown below are 28 T cell receptor beta chains from a single sample sequenced in a study of blood T cell repertoires in COVID-19. The assay was immunoSEQ multiplex PCR, and TCRdb's table has in-frame clones only and misses some. The table records 54,000 or so clones, around 83% of them present only once. The specimen was peripheral blood. The source of these receptors is a woman aged 60-70 years with acute or convalescent COVID-19.

The chain couples TRBV6-1 to TRBJ2-3, with D perhaps TRBD1 (6 bases). This CDR3 has 15 amino acids. Germline values: CDR1 MNHNS, CDR2 SASEGT. Trimming stripped 3 bases from V and 5 bases from J, with 15 bases between. CDR3 sequence (DNA): TGTGCCAGCAGTGAGCGCCAGGGGAATCAAGATACGCAGTATTTT. It is translated as CASSERQGNQDTQYF.

About this clone itself: This same CDR3 is encoded by further DNA sequences in the sample. This chain joins TRBV11-3 and TRBJ1-1; no firm D call. In germline, CDR1 is SGHNT, CDR2 YENEEA. The length of the CDR3 is 13 residues. V lost 3 bases to trimming and J lost 0 bases, with 5 bases between them. For the CDR3, the DNA is TGTGCCAGCAGCTTGGCCATGAACACTGAAGCTTTCTTT. As protein: CASSLAMNTEAFF.

The chain employs TRBV6-5 and TRBJ2-3; 9 positions agree with TRBD1. The CDR3 has 15 amino acids. Looked up from germline, CDR1 is MNHEY and CDR2 is SVGAGI. Losses at the gene ends were 5 bases for V and 1 base for J; bases not matched to a gene: 4. CDR3 in amino acids: CASSTGGKGTDTQYF. CDR3 DNA: TGTGCCAGCAGTACAGGGGGCAAGGGCACAGATACGCAGTATTTT.

The chain couples TRBV5-8 to TRBJ2-5, with unresolved D. With 4 bases removed from V and 4 bases from J, the gap between germline ends came to 5 bases. The CDR3 spans 11 residues. Germline lookup yields CDR1 SGHTS and CDR2 YDEGEE. The CDR3 loop reads CASSARETQYF. In nucleotides, the CDR3 is TGTGCCAGCAGCGCCAGAGAGACCCAGTACTTC.

The V gene is TRBV19, the J gene TRBJ1-1; D call uncertain. CDR1 is LNHDA, CDR2 SQIVND, per germline (reference sequence). The CDR3 contains 15 residues. Trimming cost V 2 bases and J 5 bases, with 15 bases left between them. The CDR3 DNA reads as TGTGCCAGTAGTATAAATTCTGGTTCGCGGACTGAAGCTTTCTTT. Its protein product is CASSINSGSRTEAFF.

The chain carries TRBV11-2 and TRBJ1-6; no reliable D call. This CDR3 has 14 amino acids. Per the germline V gene, CDR1 is SGHAT and CDR2 is FQNNGV. The ends were cut back, 0 bases at V and 10 bases at J, with 10 bases in the middle. CDR3 bases: TGTGCCAGCAGCTTAGATCAGACAACCTCACCCCTCCACTTT. This sequence encodes CASSLDQTTSPLHF.

This clone has just one count. At one of its ends the junction is not consistent with the germline gene, which may arise from a read error. The chain joins TRBV7-3 to TRBJ1-6; no firm D call. The CDR3 is 13 amino acids. Germline values: CDR1 SGHTA, CDR2 FQGTGA. The CDR3 DNA is TGTGCCAGCAGCCTAACGAGGGATTCACCCCTCCACTTT. Its protein product is CASSLTRDSPLHF.

This clone occurred a few times. The chain has TRBV11-2 and TRBJ1-2, with a weak D call TRBD1 (6 bases). The CDR3 consists of 15 residues. Deletions cut 0 bases from V and 5 bases from J, with 13 bases between. Per the germline V gene, CDR1 is SGHAT and CDR2 is FQNNGV. CDR3 DNA: TGTGCCAGCAGCTTAGAGGCAGGGGCGATTTATGGCTACACCTTC. It is translated as CASSLEAGAIYGYTF.

The chain employs TRBV6-5 and TRBJ1-2; 8 nucleotides agree with TRBD1. The CDR3 extends over 15 amino acids. Germline trimming cut 5 bases from V and 0 bases from J; bases unmatched to any gene: 5. CDR1 is MNHEY and CDR2 is SVGAGI in the germline V gene. Written as DNA, the CDR3 is TGTGCCAGCAGTCCAGACAGGGGCCCTAACTATGGCTACACCTTC. This gives the protein CASSPDRGPNYGYTF.

The chain combines TRBV30 with TRBJ2-5, with TRBD1 identical over 7 bases. CDR3 length: 13 amino acids. V was pared by 1 base and J by 5 bases, with 4 bases of the junction left unmatched. Germline lookup yields CDR1 GTSNPN and CDR2 SVGIG (reference sequence). The CDR3 region has the DNA TGTGCCTGGAGTGAAGACAGGGTGGAGACCCAGTACTTC. Its protein product is CAWSEDRVETQYF. Variable domain in full (rest from reference TRBV30 and TRBJ2-5): SQTIHQWPATLVQPVGSPLSLECTVEGTSNPNLYWYRQAAGRGLQLLFYSVGIGQISSEVPQNLSASRPQDRQFILSSKKLLLSDSGFYLCAWSEDRVETQYFGPGTRLLVL.

This clone was counted between two and nine times. The V gene is TRBV4-2, the J gene TRBJ1-6, with D unclear. The CDR3 has 13 amino acids. Germline CDR1 reads LGHNA; CDR2 reads YNFKEQ. Between the trimmed V and J ends, which lost 1 base and 14 bases, there was a span of 12 bases. CDR3 residues: CASSQGGPSSLHF. The CDR3 DNA reads as TGTGCCAGCAGCCAAGGCGGCCCTAGCTCCCTCCACTTT.

This rearrangement joins TRBV5-1 to TRBJ2-5; 7 positions agree with TRBD1. V shed 4 bases, J shed 2 bases, and the junction held 5 bases outside the gene matches. This CDR3 region has 14 residues. The germline V gene has CDR1 SGHRS and CDR2 YFSETQ. The CDR3 DNA is TGCGCCAGCAGCCCGGGACAGCCGCAAGAGACCCAGTACTTC. Translating it yields CASSPGQPQETQYF.

The chain has TRBV28 and TRBJ2-3, with a weak D call TRBD2 (7 bases). This CDR3 is built from 15 residues. Trimming shortened V by 11 bases and J by 0 bases, and 18 bases separated the two germline ends. Germline assignment: CDR1 MDHEN and CDR2 SYDVKM. CDR3 amino acids: CAAWRGGASTDTQYF. The CDR3 nucleotides read TGTGCCGCCTGGAGGGGGGGGGCTAGCACAGATACGCAGTATTTT.

The gene calls are TRBV13 and TRBJ2-1; D not certain. V was pared by 3 bases and J by 3 bases, with 12 bases between. The V gene's germline CDR1 is PRHDT and CDR2 FYEKMQ (reference sequence). The length of the CDR3 is 15 residues. The CDR3 loop is CASSLFISYYNEQFF. The DNA for the CDR3 is TGTGCCAGCAGCTTGTTTATCTCGTACTACAATGAGCAGTTCTTC.

The V call is TRBV19, the J call TRBJ2-1; D gene unclear. The V and J ends lost 5 bases and 7 bases respectively, with 9 bases between them. This CDR3 contains 12 residues. CDR1 and CDR2 from the germline V gene are LNHDA and SQIVND (reference sequence). The CDR3 here is CASSPSWNEQFF. The DNA of the CDR3 is TGTGCCAGTAGTCCCAGTTGGAATGAGCAGTTCTTC. Looking up the rest from reference TRBV19 and TRBJ2-1 gives the full variable domain: DGGITQSPKYLFRKEGQNVTLSCEQNLNHDAMYWYRQDPGQGLRLIYYSQIVNDFQKGDIAEGYSVSREKKESFPLTVTSAQKNPTAFYLCASSPSWNEQFFGPGTRLTVL.

The V call is TRBV28, the J call TRBJ1-4; TRBD1 agrees at 9 bases. The germline gives CDR1 MDHEN, CDR2 SYDVKM. The trim removed 3 bases at V and 4 bases at J, leaving 3 bases unmatched. CDR3 length: 15 amino acids. Here the CDR3 reads CASSLAGQGNEKLFF. CDR3 nucleotide sequence: TGTGCCAGCAGTTTGGCGGGACAGGGTAATGAAAAACTGTTTTTT.

CDR3 sequence (DNA): TGTGCCAGCAGCCCCGGACAGGGAGGGGTCAAAAATCGGTGGACTGAAGCTTTCTTT. It translates to CASSPGQGGVKNRWTEAFF. V is TRBV14 and J is TRBJ1-1, with 8 nucleotides matching TRBD1. V was clipped by 4 bases and J by 5 bases; unmatched bases: 21. From germline, CDR1 is SGHDN and CDR2 FVKESK. The CDR3 is made up of 19 amino acids.

V is TRBV2 and J is TRBJ2-2; the D gene is possibly TRBD2 (6 bases). Trimming took 10 bases from V and 6 from J, leaving 15 bases between them. The CDR3 covers 13 residues. From germline, CDR1 is SNHLY and CDR2 FYNNEI. In DNA, the CDR3 is TGTGCCACCCGACTAGTAGAAGCCGGGGAGCTGTTTTTT. Protein: CATRLVEAGELFF.

The gene calls are TRBV2 and TRBJ2-2, with TRBD2 as a possible D gene (5 bases). The V end lost 8 bases, the J end lost 4 bases, and 17 bases lay between the germline ends. The CDR3 consists of 15 residues. Germline CDR1 SNHLY, CDR2 FYNNEI. The chain's CDR3 is CASGQRRGITGELFF. CDR3 sequence (DNA): TGTGCCAGCGGGCAGAGACGAGGGATCACCGGGGAGCTGTTTTTT.

The rearrangement joins TRBV29-1 to TRBJ1-2; 10 bases fit TRBD1. The CDR3 runs 13 residues. Losses at the gene ends were 6 bases for V and 2 bases for J; bases not matched to a gene: 3. Germline CDR1 SQVTM, CDR2 ANQGSEA. CDR3: CSVGQGRNYGYTF. The CDR3 coding sequence is TGCAGCGTGGGACAGGGGCGAAACTATGGCTACACCTTC.

This clone was counted a single time. CDR3 region: CASSPGTSNEQFF. The CDR3 coding sequence is TGTGCCAGCAGCCCAGGGACTAGCAATGAGCAGTTCTTC. The rearrangement links TRBV7-3 to TRBJ2-1; 8 bases match TRBD2. The CDR3 is 13 residues long. V was clipped by 5 bases and J by 6 bases; unmatched bases: 3. Germline CDR1 is SGHTA and CDR2 is FQGTGA.

J is TRBJ1-1 and V is TRBV6-1; weak D call: TRBD1 (5 bases). V gave up 0 bases and J gave up 6 bases, with 11 bases separating them. This CDR3 has 14 residues. The germline V gene has CDR1 MNHNS and CDR2 SASEGT. CDR3 DNA sequence: TGTGCCAGCAGTGAAGCGTGGGGCAGAGCTGAAGCTTTCTTT. It is translated as CASSEAWGRAEAFF.

The chain links TRBV27 to TRBJ1-5, with D possibly being TRBD1 (6 bases). V was shortened by 8 bases and J by 2 bases, with 19 bases between the two germline ends. Germline loops: CDR1 MNHEY, CDR2 SMNVEV (reference sequence). This CDR3 comprises 16 residues. For the CDR3, the DNA is TGTGCCAGCGGTCCCCAGGGGAGATGGGGCAATCAGCCCCAGCATTTT. It translates to CASGPQGRWGNQPQHF.

The chain recombines TRBV5-1 with TRBJ2-7; D may be TRBD1 (5 bases). V lost 1 base and J 4 bases, leaving 9 bases between the germline ends. CDR1 SGHRS and CDR2 YFSETQ come from the germline V gene. The CDR3 has 13 amino acids. This CDR3 is CASSLQQEYEQYF. The CDR3 region has the DNA TGCGCCAGCAGCTTGCAACAGGAGTACGAGCAGTACTTC.

This rearrangement joins TRBV13 to TRBJ1-2; D gene unclear. The germline V gene has CDR1 PRHDT and CDR2 FYEKMQ (reference sequence). Trimming cost V 8 bases and J 2 bases, with 12 bases left between them. CDR3 length: 13 amino acids. As DNA, the CDR3 is TGTGCCAGCGCTTGGGCGCCAAACTATGGCTACACCTTC. Encoded protein: CASAWAPNYGYTF.

CDR3 region: CASNPTGEGYGYTF. The CDR3 region has the DNA TGTGCCAGCAATCCAACAGGGGAAGGGTATGGCTACACCTTC. V is TRBV19 and J is TRBJ1-2; 7 bases match TRBD1. V shed 9 bases, J shed 5 bases, and the junction held 12 bases outside the gene matches. This CDR3 contains 14 residues. Germline values: CDR1 LNHDA, CDR2 SQIVND (reference sequence).

The rearrangement links TRBV28 to TRBJ2-7, with D possibly matching TRBD1 (6 bases). Germline assignment: CDR1 MDHEN and CDR2 SYDVKM. Trimming took off 2 bases at V and 5 bases at J, with 13 bases between the two ends. The CDR3 is 14 amino acids. The CDR3 spells CASSLNRVRDEQYF. CDR3 in DNA: TGTGCCAGCAGTTTAAACAGGGTACGGGACGAGCAGTACTTC.

The V call is TRBV9, the J call TRBJ1-6; no clear D gene. Germline CDR1 is SGDLS and CDR2 is YYNGEE. This CDR3 contains 14 residues. The V gene lost 3 bases and the J gene lost 7 bases, with 11 bases spanning the gap. For the CDR3, the DNA is TGTGCCAGCAGCGAGGAGACGTTCAATTCACCCCTCCACTTT. Protein product: CASSEETFNSPLHF.